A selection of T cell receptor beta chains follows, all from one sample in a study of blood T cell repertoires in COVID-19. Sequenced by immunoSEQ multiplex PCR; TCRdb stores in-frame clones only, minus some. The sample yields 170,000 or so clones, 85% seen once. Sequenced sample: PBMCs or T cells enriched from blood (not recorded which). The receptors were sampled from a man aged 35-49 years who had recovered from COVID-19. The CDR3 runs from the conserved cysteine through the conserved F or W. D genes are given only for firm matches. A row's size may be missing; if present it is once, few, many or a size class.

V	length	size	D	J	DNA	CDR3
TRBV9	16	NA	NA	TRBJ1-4	TGTGCCAGCAGTTCCCAAAGGGGTAGTTCTAATGAAAAACTGTTTTTT	CASSSQRGSSNEKLFF
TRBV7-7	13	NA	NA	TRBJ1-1	TGTGCTAGCAACTATACCCCAGGGGACGAAGCTTTCTTT	CASNYTPGDEAFF
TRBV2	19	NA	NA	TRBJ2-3	TGTGCCAGCAAGCCAGGGATAATACCGGGTCTCGGGAGCACAGATACGCAGTATTTT	CASKPGIIPGLGSTDTQYF
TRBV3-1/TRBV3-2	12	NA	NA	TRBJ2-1	TGTGCCAGCAGCCAAAGTCGACTGGAGCAGTTCTTC	CASSQSRLEQFF
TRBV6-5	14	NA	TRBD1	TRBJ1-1	TGTGCCAGCACCCTACGGGGGACAGGAGGTGTAGCTTTCTTT	CASTLRGTGGVAFF
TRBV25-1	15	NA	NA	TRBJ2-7	TGTGCCAGCAGTGAGTCGCGGGAAGGCTCCTACGAGCAGTACTTC	CASSESREGSYEQYF
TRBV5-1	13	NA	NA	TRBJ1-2	TGCGCCAGCAGCTTGGATCGGGTCGGAGGCTACACCTTC	CASSLDRVGGYTF
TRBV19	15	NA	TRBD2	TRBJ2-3	TGTGCCAGACCTCATAGCGGGGGTGTGTCAGATACGCAGTATTTT	CARPHSGGVSDTQYF
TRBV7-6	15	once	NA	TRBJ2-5	TGTGCCAGCAGCCAGGGGCTGGAACGTTTGGAGACCCAGTACTTC	CASSQGLERLETQYF
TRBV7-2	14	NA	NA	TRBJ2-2	TGTGCCAGCAGCCCGAGTTGGTTCGCCGGGGAGCTGTTTTTT	CASSPSWFAGELFF
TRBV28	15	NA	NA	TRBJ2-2	TGTGCCAGCAGTTTTACCGGGATCGGCACCGGGGAGCTGTTTTTT	CASSFTGIGTGELFF
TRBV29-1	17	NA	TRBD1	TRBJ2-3	TGCAGCGTCCCCGGGCAGGGGGCCGCCCCCGGTACAGATACGCAGTATTTT	CSVPGQGAAPGTDTQYF
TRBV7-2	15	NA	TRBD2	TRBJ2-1	TGTGCCAGCAGCTTAGTGGCGGGGGGTATCGATGAGCAGTTCTTC	CASSLVAGGIDEQFF
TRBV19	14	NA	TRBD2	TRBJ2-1	TGTGCCAGTAGTAGGGGACTAGCCTACAATGAGCAGTTCTTC	CASSRGLAYNEQFF
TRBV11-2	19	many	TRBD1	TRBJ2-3	TGTGCCAGCAGCCAGCTTTATCGGGACAGGGGTTCCCCCACAGATACGCAGTATTTT	CASSQLYRDRGSPTDTQYF